Listed below are T cell receptor beta chains from one sample, sequenced in a study of STAT5B mutations in CD4+ large granular lymphocyte leukemia. Assay used: immunoSEQ multiplex PCR; TCRdb lists only in-frame clones, some missing. This table has more than 30,000 clones, about 80% appearing once. The material sequenced was CD4+ T cells from blood buffy coats. Receptors originate from a human donor in good health. Each CDR3 is given with its conserved first and last residue. A D gene is named only where the DNA matches it firmly. Expanded clones get a size class; other rows say once, few or many, or leave the size out.

CASSHPRGPNTGELFF TGTGCCAGCAGCCACCCCCGGGGTCCGAACACCGGGGAGCTGTTTTTT TRBV14 - - TRBJ2-2
CASSETWGALYGYTF TGTGCCAGCAGTGAAACGTGGGGGGCCCTCTATGGCTACACCTTC TRBV6-1 once - TRBJ1-2
CASSERGQYEQYF TGTGCCAGCAGTGAAAGGGGGCAGTACGAGCAGTACTTC TRBV6-1 - TRBD1 TRBJ2-7
CASSRTTSGSYEQYF TGCGCCAGCAGCCGAACTACTAGCGGGAGCTACGAGCAGTACTTC TRBV5-1 - TRBD2 TRBJ2-7
CAGGGREMNTEAFF TGTGCCGGAGGGGGGCGGGAGATGAACACTGAAGCTTTCTTT TRBV6-1 - - TRBJ1-1
CASSPRQGMNTEAFF TGTGCCAGCAGCCCTAGACAGGGGATGAACACTGAAGCTTTCTTT TRBV7-9 - TRBD1 TRBJ1-1
CASSQNLAFEQYF TGCGCCAGCAGCCAAAATCTAGCGTTCGAGCAGTACTTC TRBV5-1 - - TRBJ2-7
CASSLLPRESETQYF TGCGCCAGCAGCCTCCTCCCCCGGGAAAGCGAGACCCAGTACTTC TRBV5-1 - - TRBJ2-5
CASSARGGDYNEQFF TGCGCCAGCAGCGCGCGGGGAGGGGACTACAATGAGCAGTTCTTC TRBV5-1 - TRBD2 TRBJ2-1
CASSLGQASTEAFF TGCGCCAGCAGCCTTGGACAGGCTAGCACTGAAGCTTTCTTT TRBV5-1 - TRBD1 TRBJ1-1
CASSLIAGTNEQFF TGCGCCAGCAGCTTGATAGCGGGGACCAATGAGCAGTTCTTC TRBV5-1 - TRBD2 TRBJ2-1
CASSSPTRAKNIQYF TGTGCCAGCAGCTCCCCGACTAGAGCCAAAAACATTCAGTACTTC TRBV7-2 - - TRBJ2-4
CASSPLTVSNTGELFF TGTGCCAGTAGTCCCTTGACAGTATCGAACACCGGGGAGCTGTTTTTT TRBV19 - - TRBJ2-2
CASSPPAGQATGELFF TGTGCCAGCAGCCCTCCTGCTGGGCAAGCCACCGGGGAGCTGTTTTTT TRBV6-6 - - TRBJ2-2
CASSSQLGSYEQYF TGTGCCAGCAGCTCCCAACTAGGCTCCTACGAGCAGTACTTC TRBV7-8 - - TRBJ2-7
CASTPQGDNTGELFF TGTGCCAGCACCCCCCAGGGGGACAACACCGGGGAGCTGTTTTTT TRBV7-8 - TRBD1 TRBJ2-2
CASSGIQGSYEKLFF TGTGCCAGTAGTGGGATCCAGGGGTCCTATGAAAAACTGTTTTTT TRBV19 once - TRBJ1-4
CASSERSGKLFF TGTGCCAGCAGCGAGAGATCGGGAAAACTGTTTTTT TRBV7-2 - - TRBJ1-4
CASSQVGGTGELFF TGCGCCAGCAGCCAAGTGGGGGGCACCGGGGAGCTGTTTTTT TRBV4-1 once - TRBJ2-2
CASSDFEWSVSYNEQFF TGTGCCAGCAGTGATTTCGAGTGGTCGGTCTCCTACAATGAGCAGTTCTTC TRBV2 - - TRBJ2-1
CASSLDRWPRTGELFF TGTGCCAGCAGCTTAGACAGGTGGCCGAGGACCGGGGAGCTGTTTTTT TRBV7-3 - - TRBJ2-2
CASTETGVQPQHF TGTGCCAGCACCGAGACAGGGGTCCAGCCCCAGCATTTT TRBV6-1 once TRBD1 TRBJ1-5
CASSLGLGQTLYEQYF TGTGCCAGCAGCTTAGGTTTAGGGCAGACACTCTACGAGCAGTACTTC TRBV7-8 - - TRBJ2-7
CASSFGLAKGTGELFF TGCGCCAGCAGTTTTGGACTAGCCAAGGGGACCGGGGAGCTGTTTTTT TRBV10-1 - TRBD2 TRBJ2-2
CASSPTSFDYEQYF TGTGCCAGCAGCCCCACGTCCTTCGACTACGAGCAGTACTTC TRBV7-2 - - TRBJ2-7
CSARQEEKLFF TGCAGTGCTAGACAAGAAGAAAAACTGTTTTTT TRBV20-1 - - TRBJ1-4
CASSDLAGGRIGTQYF TGTGCCAGCAGTGACCTAGCGGGGGGCCGAATAGGGACCCAGTACTTC TRBV2 - TRBD2 TRBJ2-5
CASRGGGPNSPLHF TGTGCCAGCAGGGGAGGAGGGCCAAATTCACCCCTCCACTTT TRBV7-8 - - TRBJ1-6
CANSIGTIHRAGYTF TGTGCCAATAGTATAGGCACGATACACAGGGCTGGCTACACCTTC TRBV19 - - TRBJ1-2
CASSSPPGQGDRSGNTIYF TGTGCCAGCAGCTCCCCCCCGGGACAGGGGGATCGGAGTGGAAACACCATATATTTT TRBV7-4 - TRBD1 TRBJ1-3
CASHRGGIETGELFF TGTGCCAGCCACCGGGGGGGGATTGAAACCGGGGAGCTGTTTTTT TRBV7-2 - TRBD2 TRBJ2-2
CASSPTSGRREQYF TGTGCCAGCAGCCCTACTAGCGGGAGGCGAGAGCAGTACTTC TRBV5-8 - TRBD2 TRBJ2-7
CASSRTGNTEAFF TGTGCCAGCAGCCGTACGGGGAACACTGAAGCTTTCTTT TRBV6-5 - - TRBJ1-1
CASSDRANSPLHF TGCGCCAGCAGTGATAGGGCTAATTCACCCCTCCACTTT TRBV10-2 - - TRBJ1-6
CASSLQTVNTGELFF TGTGCCAGCAGCCTCCAGACCGTGAACACCGGGGAGCTGTTTTTT TRBV9 - - TRBJ2-2
CASSPSGGSNSPLHF TGTGCCAGCTCACCATCAGGGGGCTCTAATTCACCCCTCCACTTT TRBV18 few TRBD1 TRBJ1-6
CASSQDGAGGSTDTQYF TGCGCCAGCAGCCAAGATGGGGCGGGGGGAAGCACAGATACGCAGTATTTT TRBV4-1 - TRBD2 TRBJ2-3
CSGIRGTRTDTQYF TGCAGCGGTATTCGAGGGACGCGCACAGATACGCAGTATTTT TRBV29-1 - - TRBJ2-3
CASSYGQGNTGELFF TGTGCCAGCTCGTACGGACAGGGGAACACCGGGGAGCTGTTTTTT TRBV18 - TRBD1 TRBJ2-2
CASSPVLAGDEQFF TGCGCCAGCAGCCCAGTTCTAGCGGGAGATGAGCAGTTCTTC TRBV5-1 - TRBD2 TRBJ2-1
CASSLEGLLTGLGNTIYF TGCGCCAGCAGCTTGGAAGGGTTGTTGACAGGCCTTGGAAACACCATATATTTT TRBV5-1 - - TRBJ1-3
CASSLGTTSGNEQYF TGTGCCAGCAGCTTAGGTACCACTAGCGGTAACGAGCAGTACTTC TRBV11-2 - TRBD2 TRBJ2-7
CASSYSRRVGTDTQYF TGTGCCAGCAGTTACTCGAGAAGGGTGGGCACAGATACGCAGTATTTT TRBV6-6 - - TRBJ2-3
CASSPVTGTGGNSPLHF TGTGCCAGCAGCCCCGTCACCGGGACAGGCGGAAATTCACCCCTCCACTTT TRBV11-3 - TRBD1 TRBJ1-6
CASSIDVGVYGYTF TGTGCCAGTAGTATAGATGTTGGGGTTTATGGCTACACCTTC TRBV19 - - TRBJ1-2
CASSQVAANTGELFF TGCGCCAGCAGCCAAGTCGCGGCGAACACCGGGGAGCTGTTTTTT TRBV4-3 - - TRBJ2-2
CASRKVGELFF TGTGCCAGCAGGAAGGTCGGGGAGCTGTTTTTT TRBV27 once - TRBJ2-2
CASSELVWAPKSTIYF TGTGCCAGCAGTGAATTGGTCTGGGCCCCCAAATCCACCATATATTTT TRBV6-1 - - TRBJ1-3
CASSRSGGGTSTDTQYF TGTGCCAGCAGCCGATCTGGTGGGGGGACGAGCACAGATACGCAGTATTTT TRBV4-2 - - TRBJ2-3
CASSYQQRGGQETQYF TGTGCCAGCAGTTACCAACAGCGGGGGGGCCAGGAGACCCAGTACTTC TRBV6-6 - TRBD2 TRBJ2-5
CASSFAGLADTQYF TGTGCCAGCAGCTTTGCGGGACTGGCAGATACGCAGTATTTT TRBV7-2 - - TRBJ2-3
CASSGSRGAEKLFF TGTGCCAGCAGTGGTTCGCGGGGAGCTGAAAAACTGTTTTTT TRBV2 - - TRBJ1-4